The 13 T cell receptor beta chains listed next were all sequenced from one sample in a study of T cell repertoires in cytomegalovirus infection. MiXCR, run by TCRdb on the reads, gives a single entry per CDR3 protein. The sample shows 200,000 to 300,000 distinct CDR3 sequences, roughly 10% of them seen only once. Sequenced sample: PBMCs. The source of these receptors is a human donor in good health (CMV status not recorded). Some clones in this sample may be carry-over from other donors' samples.

This clonotype has a handful of counts. V and J are TRBV12-3 or TRBV12-4 and TRBJ2-2; D not certain. V lost 5 bases and J 4 bases, leaving 14 bases between the germline ends. The CDR3 sequence is 15 residues long. CDR3 DNA sequence: TGTGCCAGCAGTGCTAGTGTCGGCGGCACCGGGGAGCTGTTTTTT. Protein product: CASSASVGGTGELFF.

This clonotype was seen repeatedly, ten times or more. V usage is TRBV7-2 and J usage is TRBJ1-5; 8 bases match TRBD1. CDR3 length: 17 residues. J lost 2 bases, V lost 4 bases, and 10 bases had no gene match. Germline CDR1 SGHTA, CDR2 FQGNSA. The CDR3 sequence: CASSSRDRSGRNQPQHF. The CDR3 nucleotides are TGTGCCAGCAGCTCACGGGACAGGAGTGGCCGCAATCAGCCCCAGCATTTT.

Many counts were recorded for this clonotype. The rearrangement joins TRBV2 to TRBJ2-2; D unclear. CDR1 SNHLY and CDR2 FYNNEI come from the germline V gene. The length of the CDR3 is 13 residues. Between the trimmed V and J ends, which lost 6 bases and 5 bases, there was a span of 10 bases. CDR3: CASSPHETGELFF. Written as DNA, the CDR3 is TGTGCCAGCAGCCCACACGAGACCGGGGAGCTGTTTTTT.

This clonotype was detected ten times or more. The V call is TRBV7-8, the J call TRBJ1-5, with 8 bases fitting TRBD1. Germline CDR1 and CDR2: SGHVS and FQNEAQ. CDR3 length: 14 residues. The junction had 7 bases not matched to a gene; V was cut back by 5 bases and J by 7 bases. DNA for the CDR3: TGTGCCAGCAGCCCACTGGACAGGGCGCAGCCCCAGCATTTT. This codes for CASSPLDRAQPQHF.

This clonotype has ten or more counts. The V gene is TRBV7-2, the J gene TRBJ2-5, with 12 bases lining up with TRBD2. V was pared by 0 bases and J by 1 base, with 6 bases of the junction left unmatched. The CDR3 extends over 18 amino acids. Germline CDR1 reads SGHTA; CDR2 reads FQGNSA. The CDR3, as DNA: TGTGCCAGCAGCTTAGCGACTAGCGGGGGAACCCTCCAAGAGACCCAGTACTTC. It encodes CASSLATSGGTLQETQYF.

In this sample, this clonotype turned up a few times. The chain employs TRBV6-1 and TRBJ2-5; possible D gene TRBD1, 6 bases. CDR3 size: 15 residues. Trimming took off 3 bases at V and 1 base at J, with 12 bases between the two ends. The germline CDR1 and CDR2 sequences are MNHNS and SASEGT. DNA of the CDR3: TGTGCCAGCAGTGAGGGGTGGGGGCTCCAAGAGACCCAGTACTTC. Translation: CASSEGWGLQETQYF.

The V and J genes are TRBV18 and TRBJ2-1, with 12 bases aligning to TRBD2. The germline gives CDR1 KGHSH, CDR2 LQKENI. J gave up 6 bases and V 3 bases, and 12 bases lay outside the gene matches. The CDR3 extends over 18 amino acids. CDR3 region: CASSPLTSGGPTSNEQFF. CDR3 coding DNA: TGTGCCAGCTCACCCCTTACTAGCGGGGGGCCCACCTCCAATGAGCAGTTCTTC.

This clonotype has a count of ten or more. The DNA for the CDR3 is TGTGCCAGCAGCTTAGGAGCGGGAGTAGTGGGCGAGCAGTACTTC. This translates into CASSLGAGVVGEQYF. The J gene is TRBJ2-7, the V gene TRBV7-6; 8 bases agree with TRBD2. The CDR3 sequence is 15 residues long. CDR1 is SGHVS, CDR2 FNYEAQ, per germline. With 1 base clipped from V and 6 bases from J, the junction kept 8 bases outside the gene matches.

This clonotype was picked up a small number of times. The J gene is TRBJ2-1, the V gene TRBV14, with TRBD1 identical over 10 bases. V gave up 2 bases and J gave up 4 bases; unmatched junction bases: 2. Germline CDR1 and CDR2: SGHDN and FVKESK. The CDR3 consists of 15 residues. As DNA, the CDR3 is TGTGCCAGCAGCCAAAAGGACAGGGGGTACAATGAGCAGTTCTTC. Its translation: CASSQKDRGYNEQFF.

This clonotype was counted many times. As DNA, the CDR3 is TGTGCCAGCAGCTTAGTTCCAGCGGGAGGGCCCACAGATACGCAGTATTTT. Translation: CASSLVPAGGPTDTQYF. This chain connects TRBV7-2 to TRBJ2-3; 10 bases map to TRBD2. V lost 1 base, J lost 2 bases, and 6 bases stayed unmatched. The CDR3 extends over 17 amino acids. Germline CDR1 and CDR2: SGHTA and FQGNSA.

This clonotype came up many times. The V gene is TRBV7-2, the J gene TRBJ2-5; possible D gene TRBD1, 6 bases. The CDR3 has 15 amino acids. V lost 2 bases, J lost 5 bases, and 15 bases lay in between. Germline values: CDR1 SGHTA, CDR2 FQGNSA. CDR3 nucleotide sequence: TGTGCCAGCAGCTTAAGTTCCAGGGGTATGGAGACCCAGTACTTC. This codes for CASSLSSRGMETQYF.

V usage is TRBV20-1 and J usage is TRBJ2-2; D possibly corresponds to TRBD1 (6 bases). V was trimmed by 1 base and J by 4 bases, leaving 13 bases between them. The CDR3 consists of 15 residues. Germline V CDR1 and CDR2: DFQATT, SNEGSKA (reference sequence). CDR3 DNA: TGCAGTGCTAGAGTGGGTCAGGGGCTCACCGGGGAGCTGTTTTTT. This codes for CSARVGQGLTGELFF.

The chain combines TRBV30 with TRBJ2-7; the D is unclear. V lost 1 base to trimming and J lost 4 bases, with 11 bases between them. The CDR3 runs to 13 residues. Germline lookup yields CDR1 GTSNPN and CDR2 SVGIG (reference sequence). CDR3 residues: CAWSAIVRYEQYF. Written as DNA, the CDR3 is TGTGCCTGGAGTGCGATTGTTAGGTACGAGCAGTACTTC.